This entry is about one T cell receptor beta chain. Antigen specificity is unknown. This entry is derived from a study of OX40 agonist ivuxolimab in advanced cancers. Study-level background: Those treated in dose escalation had hepatocellular carcinoma, melanoma, renal cell cancer or head and neck cancer. Study findings and constraints: At 0.1 to 3.0 mg/kg, clonal expansion of CD4+ and CD8+ blood T cells had occurred by week 6. Normalized T-cell clonal expansion was also low in a subset of nonresponders.

With 7 bases clipped from V and 5 bases from J, the junction kept 4 bases outside the gene matches. Germline-derived CDR1 and CDR2 are SGHRS and YFSETQ. The CDR3 contains 12 residues. Clones were read by immunoSEQ multiplex PCR, and TCRdb kept only the in-frame ones, dropping some. Of some 59,000 clones listed, about 85% are singletons. The source of this sequence is an adult with an advanced solid tumor such as melanoma, head and neck, liver or kidney cancer. This chain uses TRBV5-1 with TRBJ1-1; 8 bases fit TRBD1. The sample in question was CD4+ or CD8+ T cells sorted from blood, obtained in a trial of the OX40 agonist ivuxolimab. The CDR3 sequence is CASGTGGTEAFF. CDR3 nucleotide sequence: TGCGCCAGCGGAACAGGGGGTACTGAAGCTTTCTTT.